This paragraph reports one T cell receptor beta chain. Its binding antigen is unknown. Base qualities were left out, and no much larger clone turns up one base away. This sample was taken from a study of cytomegalovirus exposure and HLA in healthy donors (dated by TCRdb to 2015 to 2018). Study-level background: According to an earlier analysis of 587 of the donors, about 179 million T cells yielded some 120 million unique TCR beta sequences and roughly 280 Gb of sequence data. The genetic ancestry cluster associated with self-reported Caucasian donors included 65% to 90% of the 398 genotyped donors. Donor age, sex, ethnicity and CMV serostatus were collected together with the repertoire data. Every discovery cohort repertoire had been produced on one sequencing platform. An early release covering roughly 600 HLA-typed donors comprised 250 to 350 gigabases of sequencing data and some 79 million unique TCR sequences. The later analysis used no new phenotypic data to find candidate immune exposures, relying instead on TCR beta sequences and their occurrence across donors. A later analysis re-analyzed previously published TCR beta repertoires from hundreds of donors and added high-resolution HLA genotyping to study TCR occurrence patterns. Roughly five DR-DQ haplotypes were handled as single units for association and clustering, since linkage in the cohort was strong. Along with the roughly 700-subject first cohort, a separate validation cohort of over a hundred different subjects was used. On average, roughly 250,000 unique TCR beta nucleotide sequences were sequenced per donor among 300 to 500 genotyped donors of the cohort, with roughly 18% of those sequences being non-productive. The study aimed to test whether signatures of past pathogen exposure could be identified by cataloging public T cell receptors. High-throughput TCR immunosequencing, statistical association of individual TCRs with disease status, and machine learning were combined to predict cytomegalovirus infection status. The study used immunosequencing to profile the T cell repertoires of under 700 subjects and linked those repertoires to cytomegalovirus serostatus. Genome-wide SNP genotypes for about 65% of the 666 donors were used in a later genetic analysis, which treated that subset as a discovery cohort. An earlier analysis of approximately 500 of the donors applied high-throughput TCR beta sequencing to assess whether each TCR beta V gene segment acted as functional or pseudogenic. HLA typing included class I and class II loci at four-digit resolution. The number of typed donors differed by locus: about 620-640 for A, B, C, DRB1 and DQB1; 522 for DQA1; roughly 600 for DPA1; and 400 to 480 for DPB1.

The cohort was made up of approximately 670 healthy bone marrow donors. At the time of sampling, every cohort member was nominally healthy, though immune exposures that went unrecorded were likely present. The donor tested CMV seronegative, placing the donor among the approximately 400 seronegative members of the cohort. A peripheral blood sample was provided by each donor, and peripheral blood mononuclear cells were used for TCR beta sequencing. Genomic DNA extraction from the blood cell samples was performed with the Qiagen DNeasy Blood Extraction Kit. Libraries were prepared through the immunoSEQ multiplex PCR assay. For the multiplex PCR, a mixture combining 60 forward primers for TCR Vbeta segments and 13 reverse primers for TCR Jbeta segments was used. Amplification of the CDR3 region of rearranged TCR beta genes was performed with a multiplex PCR assay on genomic DNA. The amplified TCR beta libraries were sequenced on the Illumina HiSeq System as 87-base-pair reads. Concerning the study's data processing: A later analysis tallied around 87 million unique TCR beta chains across the 666 repertoires, and roughly 11 million of those chains were shared by two or more donors. Raw reads were error-corrected and collapsed into unique sequences with a nearest-neighbor algorithm that merged closely related sequences to remove PCR and sequencing errors. To assign V, D and J gene segments, CDR3 sequences were aligned to IMGT reference sequences. For a sequence to be retained, at least a six-nucleotide match to both a V gene segment and a J gene segment was required. Rearrangements were called productive when the CDR3 lacked stop codons and stayed in frame with V and J; all others were non-productive. CDR3 was defined according to IMGT convention as the region running from the second conserved V-encoded cysteine to the conserved J-encoded phenylalanine. Sequences without an unambiguous match to a single V gene segment were excluded from the earlier analysis of about 600 of the donors. An earlier analysis of 500 to 600 of the donors classified V segments as functional when productive rearrangements were above 56.7% and as segregating when the standard deviation between donors was above 5%. A statistical classification framework was built for diagnosing cytomegalovirus status from the catalog of TCR beta chain sequences. V and J gene assignment, in a later analysis, came from comparing TCR nucleotide sequences with IMGT/GENE-DB human TR gene sequences. Using the TCRdist pipeline, a later analysis assigned CDR3 sequences along with most-parsimonious VDJ recombination scenarios. A later analysis defined each TCR beta chain by its CDR3 amino acid sequence plus V-gene family, and excluded reads lacking a unique V-gene family. As a way to deal with suspected cross-contamination and a sequencing artifact, a later analysis dropped approximately 570 nucleotide sequences that were highly shared and had low generation probability. A later analysis calculated a clonal expansion index for each public chain from normalized within-repertoire ranks of inferred template counts. In a later analysis, generation probabilities were computed using a VDJ recombination model fitted to out-of-frame rearrangements, and the results were checked against IGoR. A later analysis scored TCR-TCR, TCR-HLA and TCR-CMV co-occurrence with hypergeometric tests, applying a repertoire-size bias correction to TCR pairs. False discovery rates were estimated in a later analysis by permuting HLA or CMV assignments 20 times. A later analysis grouped co-occurring TCRs with DBSCAN, adding TCRdist sequence similarity when clustering within HLA-allele-positive subsets. Repertoires with fewer than 30,000 or more than 120,000 public chains were left out of co-occurrence clustering, as were about 5 repertoires with anomalous nucleotide sharing. This is the immuneACCESS table as TCRdb keeps it, with only in-frame sequences that have V and J called. A part of the clones is gone; compared with another copy, unresolved V genes explain less than half, and the rest is unexplained. V, J and clone size were drawn from that table, and D and trimming were deduced from the DNA. This sample gives 210,000 or so clones in total; over 65% of them show up just once. Of the sample, approximately 0.6% is held by the ten largest clones.

Study-level results and caveats: Because counts were too low, roughly 18 rarely observed V segments, including chromosome 9 orphons, were left out of the earlier analysis of some 640 of the donors. Assigning TCR associations to individual alleles was difficult when HLA alleles, especially DR and DQ, strongly co-occurred. According to the authors, the approach could potentially be generalized to other disease states and immunological phenotypes. V-gene and J-gene trimming of TCR beta chains was associated with a missense DCLRE1C variant in a later genetic analysis, and the association was replicated in an independent cohort. In a later analysis, TCR association rates were found to vary across HLA loci, with the most associated TCRs seen for DRB1 alleles and the fewest for HLA-C alleles. A few of the identified cytomegalovirus-associated TCR beta chains were confirmed in vitro to be specific for cytomegalovirus antigens. Only TCR beta chains were sequenced in this cohort, and the absence of alpha or paired-chain data limited detectable features. HLA typing was unavailable for some donors at each locus, so association tests used only the typed subset. Most CMV-associated TCR beta chains appeared to be HLA-restricted in a later analysis, and the HLA associations seemed to be driven largely by CMV exposure. According to a later analysis, parvovirus B19, influenza, CMV and Epstein-Barr virus appeared linked to several top co-occurrence clusters. The classifier was reported to diagnose cytomegalovirus status with high specificity and sensitivity in both the original cohort and the validation cohort. Presence/absence analyses assumed roughly uniform sequencing depth across donors, an assumption that may not hold. Broadly in line with IMGT annotations, most TCR beta V segments showed up in productive rearrangements about 87% or about 30% of the time in an earlier analysis of 450 to 600 of the donors. CMV serostatus was the only immune exposure information available for the cohort. The study listed 150 to 200 TCR beta chains as associated with cytomegalovirus. In a later analysis, HLA-associated TCR beta chains were found to be more clonally expanded and to have lower generation probabilities than equally common non-associated chains. The sequencing pipeline was judged likely to have produced a cluster of highly shared sequence variants as a technical artifact. A further reported finding was that TCR beta sequences accurately predicted the HLA-A and HLA-B alleles for most subjects in the first cohort. Compared with the roughly 670-donor mean, donors in an Asian-associated ancestry cluster had fewer N-insertions in productive TCRs, according to a later genetic analysis. At a false discovery rate of 0.05, a later analysis linked approximately 18,000 TCR beta sequences to specific HLA alleles. Linkage disequilibrium might explain the correlated functional status among segregating V segments, but an unknown experimental factor could not be ruled out. Most TCR sequences were observed very rarely across donors, whereas some public TCRs were present in many individuals.

The sequence came from a man aged 18 to 29 in good health and CMV-seronegative. Specimen: PBMCs.

Here the CDR3 is given as CASTSFGGLYNEQFF. The nucleotide sequence reads as follows: TGTGCCAGCACTAGTTTCGGGGGTCTCTACAATGAGCAGTTCTTC. The chain is encoded by TRBV6-1 joined to TRBJ2-1; possibly the D gene is TRBD2, per 6 matching bases. V loses 7 bases, J loses 3 bases, and the germline ends lie 16 bases apart. There are 15 amino acids in the CDR3, from cysteine to phenylalanine inclusive. Solely the CDR3 DNA is kept, with 45 bases framed from the first base. CDR1 and CDR2, looked up from the germline V gene, are MNHNS and SASEGT.